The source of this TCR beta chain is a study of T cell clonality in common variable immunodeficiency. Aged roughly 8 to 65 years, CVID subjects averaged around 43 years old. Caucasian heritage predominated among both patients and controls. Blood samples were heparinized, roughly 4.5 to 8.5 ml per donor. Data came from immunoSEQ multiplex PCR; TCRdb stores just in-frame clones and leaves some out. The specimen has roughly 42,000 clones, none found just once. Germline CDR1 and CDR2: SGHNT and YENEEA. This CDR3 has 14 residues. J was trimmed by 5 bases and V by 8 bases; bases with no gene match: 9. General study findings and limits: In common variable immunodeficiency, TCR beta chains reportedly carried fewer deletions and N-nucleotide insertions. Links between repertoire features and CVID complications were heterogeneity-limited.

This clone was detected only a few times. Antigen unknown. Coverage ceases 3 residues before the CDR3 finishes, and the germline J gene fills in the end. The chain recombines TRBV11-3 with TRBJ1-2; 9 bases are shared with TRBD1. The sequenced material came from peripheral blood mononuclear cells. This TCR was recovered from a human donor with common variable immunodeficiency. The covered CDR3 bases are TGTGCCAGCTTAGATACAGGGGGCTGGTATGGC. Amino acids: CASLDTGGWYG. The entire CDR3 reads CASLDTGGWYGYTF. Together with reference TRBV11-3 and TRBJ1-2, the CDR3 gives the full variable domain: EAGVVQSPRYKIIEKKQPVAFWCNPISGHNTLYWYLQNLGQGPELLIRYENEEAVDDSQLPKDRFSAERLKGVDSTLKIQPAELGDSAVYLCASLDTGGWYGYTFGSGTRLTVV.